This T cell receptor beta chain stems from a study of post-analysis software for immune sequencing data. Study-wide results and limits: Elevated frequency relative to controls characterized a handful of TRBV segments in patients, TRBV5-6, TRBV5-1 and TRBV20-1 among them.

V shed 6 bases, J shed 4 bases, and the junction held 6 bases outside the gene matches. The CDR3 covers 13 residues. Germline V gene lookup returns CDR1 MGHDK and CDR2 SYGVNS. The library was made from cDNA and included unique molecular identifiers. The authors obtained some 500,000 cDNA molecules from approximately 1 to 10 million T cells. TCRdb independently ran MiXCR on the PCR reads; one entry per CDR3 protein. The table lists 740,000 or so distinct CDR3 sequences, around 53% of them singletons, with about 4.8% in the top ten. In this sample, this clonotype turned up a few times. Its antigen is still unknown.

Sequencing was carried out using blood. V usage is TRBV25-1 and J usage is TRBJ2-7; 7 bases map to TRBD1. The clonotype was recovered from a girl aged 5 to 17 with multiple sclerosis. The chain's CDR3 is CASRQGRGYEQYF. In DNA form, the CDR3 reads TGTGCCAGCAGACAGGGGCGCGGGTACGAGCAGTACTTC.